This TCR beta chain was recorded in a study of cytomegalovirus exposure and HLA in healthy donors. Findings of the study overall: Altogether, some 160 TCR beta chains were recorded as cytomegalovirus-associated. A later analysis found that most CMV-associated TCR beta chains appeared HLA-restricted. A later analysis associated 15,000 to 20,000 TCR beta sequences with HLA alleles at a 0.05 false discovery rate.

V was trimmed by 4 bases and J by 8 bases, leaving 9 bases between them. The CDR3 has 11 residues. Germline lookup yields CDR1 SGDLS and CDR2 YYNGEE. As regards this clone: Its antigen is unidentified.

PCR was performed using 60 Vbeta and 13 Jbeta primers. TCRdb keeps only in-frame clones here, not all; method: immunoSEQ multiplex PCR. The sample has approximately 260,000 clones, 92% seen once. The sequence was collected from a girl aged 2-9 years in good health and CMV-seronegative. The V gene is TRBV9, the J gene TRBJ1-2; D unclear. The material sequenced was PBMCs. The CDR3 sequence: CASSSTHGYTF. Written as DNA, the CDR3 is TGTGCCAGCAGCTCAACACACGGCTACACCTTC. Complete variable domain (other parts from reference TRBV9 and TRBJ1-2): DSGVTQTPKHLITATGQRVTLRCSPRSGDLSVYWYQQSLDQGLQFLIQYYNGEERAKGNILERFSAQQFPDLHSELNLSSLELGDSALYFCASSSTHGYTFGSGTRLTVV.